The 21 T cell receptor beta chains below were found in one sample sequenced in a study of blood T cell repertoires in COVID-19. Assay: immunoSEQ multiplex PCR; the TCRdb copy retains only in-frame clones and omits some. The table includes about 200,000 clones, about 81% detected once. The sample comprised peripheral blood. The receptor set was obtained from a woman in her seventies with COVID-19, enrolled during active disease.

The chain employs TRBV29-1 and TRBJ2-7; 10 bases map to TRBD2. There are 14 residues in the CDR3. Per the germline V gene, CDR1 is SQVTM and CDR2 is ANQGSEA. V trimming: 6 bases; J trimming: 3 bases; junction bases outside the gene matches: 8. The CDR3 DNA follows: TGCAGCGTGACCCGGACTAGCGGATTCTACGAGCAGTACTTC. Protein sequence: CSVTRTSGFYEQYF.

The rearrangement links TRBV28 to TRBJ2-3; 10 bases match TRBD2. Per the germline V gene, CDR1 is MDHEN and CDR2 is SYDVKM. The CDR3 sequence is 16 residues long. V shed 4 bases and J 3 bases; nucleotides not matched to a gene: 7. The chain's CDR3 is CASSSASGSETDTQYF. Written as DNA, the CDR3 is TGTGCCAGCAGTTCTGCTAGCGGGAGTGAAACAGATACGCAGTATTTT. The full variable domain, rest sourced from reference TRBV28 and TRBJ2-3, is DVKVTQSSRYLVKRTGEKVFLECVQDMDHENMFWYRQDPGLGLRLIYFSYDVKMKEKGDIPEGYSVSREKKERFSLILESASTNQTSMYLCASSSASGSETDTQYFGPGTRLTVL.

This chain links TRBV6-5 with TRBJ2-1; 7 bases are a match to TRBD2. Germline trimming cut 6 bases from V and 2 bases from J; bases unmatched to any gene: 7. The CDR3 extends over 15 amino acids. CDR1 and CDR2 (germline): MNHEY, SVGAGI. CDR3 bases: TGTGCCAGCAGACGTCTAGCGGCCCCCTACAATGAGCAGTTCTTC. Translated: CASRRLAAPYNEQFF.

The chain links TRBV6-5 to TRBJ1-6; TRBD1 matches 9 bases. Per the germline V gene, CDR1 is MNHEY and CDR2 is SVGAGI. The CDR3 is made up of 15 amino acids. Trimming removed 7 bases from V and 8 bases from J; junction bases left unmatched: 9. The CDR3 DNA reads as TGTGCCAGCACCAGCCCCGGGACAGGGTATTCACCCCTCCACTTT. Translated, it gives CASTSPGTGYSPLHF.

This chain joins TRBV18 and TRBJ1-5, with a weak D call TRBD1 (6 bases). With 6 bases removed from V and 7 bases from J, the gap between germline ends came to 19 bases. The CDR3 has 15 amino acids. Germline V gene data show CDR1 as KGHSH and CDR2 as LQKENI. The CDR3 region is CASSPGQRMAQPQHF. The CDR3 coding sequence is TGTGCCAGCTCCCCAGGACAGAGGATGGCCCAGCCCCAGCATTTT. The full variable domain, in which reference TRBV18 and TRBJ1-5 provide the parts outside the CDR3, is NAGVMQNPRHLVRRRGQEARLRCSPMKGHSHVYWYRQLPEEGLKFMVYLQKENIIDESGMPKERFSAEFPKEGPSILRIQQVVRGDSAAYFCASSPGQRMAQPQHFGDGTRLSIL.

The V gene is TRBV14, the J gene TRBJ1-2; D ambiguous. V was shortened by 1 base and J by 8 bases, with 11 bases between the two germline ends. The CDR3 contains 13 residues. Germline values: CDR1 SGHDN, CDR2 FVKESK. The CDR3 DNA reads TGTGCCAGCAGCCAAGGCAGGTTGGGCGGCTACACCTTC. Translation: CASSQGRLGGYTF.

CDR3 region: CASSVAGGSYEQYF. The CDR3 DNA sequence: TGTGCCAGCTCGGTAGCGGGAGGGTCCTACGAGCAGTACTTC. The chain has TRBV18 and TRBJ2-7; TRBD2 matches at 11 bases. Germline-derived CDR1 and CDR2 are KGHSH and LQKENI. The CDR3 is made up of 14 amino acids. The junction had 2 bases not matched to a gene; V was cut back by 6 bases and J by 1 base.

CDR3 bases: TGTGCCAGCAGTGATTCCTCTGCGATTTACGAGCAGTACTTC. Translated, it gives CASSDSSAIYEQYF. This sequence joins TRBV2 and TRBJ2-7; D is unresolved. CDR1 is SNHLY and CDR2 is FYNNEI in the germline V gene. The germline V and J ends were trimmed by 3 bases and 4 bases, with 13 bases remaining between them. The length of the CDR3 is 14 residues.

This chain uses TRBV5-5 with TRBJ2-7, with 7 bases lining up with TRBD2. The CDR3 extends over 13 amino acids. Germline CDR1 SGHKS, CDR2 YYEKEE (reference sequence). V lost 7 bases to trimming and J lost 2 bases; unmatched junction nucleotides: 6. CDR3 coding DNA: TGTGCCAGCGGCGGGAGAAGTACCTACGAGCAGTACTTC. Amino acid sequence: CASGGRSTYEQYF.

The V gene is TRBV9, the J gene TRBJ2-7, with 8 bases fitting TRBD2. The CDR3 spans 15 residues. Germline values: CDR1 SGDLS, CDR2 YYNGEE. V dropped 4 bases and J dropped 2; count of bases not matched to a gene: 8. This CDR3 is CASSPGGGGPYEQYF. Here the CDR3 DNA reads TGTGCCAGCAGCCCCGGGGGGGGAGGGCCCTACGAGCAGTACTTC.

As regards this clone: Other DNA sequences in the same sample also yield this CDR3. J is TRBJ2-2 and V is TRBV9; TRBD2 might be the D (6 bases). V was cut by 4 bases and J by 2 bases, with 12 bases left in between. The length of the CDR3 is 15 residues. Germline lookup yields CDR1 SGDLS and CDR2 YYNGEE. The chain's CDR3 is CASSHGGANTGELFF. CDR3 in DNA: TGTGCCAGCAGCCACGGGGGAGCCAACACCGGGGAGCTGTTTTTT.

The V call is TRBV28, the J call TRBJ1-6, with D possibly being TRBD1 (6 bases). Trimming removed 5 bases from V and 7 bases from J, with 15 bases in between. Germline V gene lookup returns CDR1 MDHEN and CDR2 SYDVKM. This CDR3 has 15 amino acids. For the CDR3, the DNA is TGTGCCAGCAGTACGAACAGGGTCGGAAATTCACCCCTCCACTTT. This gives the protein CASSTNRVGNSPLHF.

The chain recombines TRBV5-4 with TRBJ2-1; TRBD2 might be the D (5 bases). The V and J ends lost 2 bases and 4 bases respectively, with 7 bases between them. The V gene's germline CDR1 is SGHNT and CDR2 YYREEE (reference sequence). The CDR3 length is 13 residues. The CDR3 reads CASSFDYYNEQFF. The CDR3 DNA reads TGTGCCAGCAGCTTCGACTATTACAATGAGCAGTTCTTC.

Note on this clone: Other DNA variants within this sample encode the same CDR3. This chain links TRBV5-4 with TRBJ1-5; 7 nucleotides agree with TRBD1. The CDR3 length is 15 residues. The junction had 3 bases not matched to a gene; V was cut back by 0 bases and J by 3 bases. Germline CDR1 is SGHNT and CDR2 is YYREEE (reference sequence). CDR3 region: CASSLGGQNNQPQHF. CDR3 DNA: TGTGCCAGCAGCTTGGGGGGACAGAACAATCAGCCCCAGCATTTT.

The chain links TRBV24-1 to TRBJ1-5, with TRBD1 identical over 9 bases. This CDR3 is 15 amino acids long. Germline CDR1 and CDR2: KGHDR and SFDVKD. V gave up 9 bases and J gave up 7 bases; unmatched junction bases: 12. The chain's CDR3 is CATSVAAGTGQPQHF. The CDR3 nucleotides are TGTGCCACCTCGGTAGCGGCGGGGACAGGGCAGCCCCAGCATTTT.

For the CDR3, the DNA is TGTGCCAGCAGCTTGGCAGGGACAGGCCTACGAAGTGAAGCTTTCTTT. This sequence encodes CASSLAGTGLRSEAFF. V and J are TRBV5-6 and TRBJ1-1, with 8 positions matching TRBD1. Germline CDR1 reads SGHDT; CDR2 reads YYEEEE. The CDR3 extends over 16 amino acids. Trimming at V came to 0 bases and at J to 7 bases, leaving 11 bases not matched to a gene.

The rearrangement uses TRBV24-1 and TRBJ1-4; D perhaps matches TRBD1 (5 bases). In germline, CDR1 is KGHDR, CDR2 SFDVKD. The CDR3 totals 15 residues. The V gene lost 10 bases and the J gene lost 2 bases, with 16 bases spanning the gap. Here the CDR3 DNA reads TGTGCCACTTCAGGACATCGACACACTAATGAAAAACTGTTTTTT. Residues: CATSGHRHTNEKLFF.

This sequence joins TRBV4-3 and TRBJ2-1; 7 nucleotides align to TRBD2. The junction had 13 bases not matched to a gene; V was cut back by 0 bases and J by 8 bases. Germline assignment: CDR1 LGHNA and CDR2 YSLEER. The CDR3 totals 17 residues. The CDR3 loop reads CASSQEPTGGQGYEQFF. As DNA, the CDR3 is TGCGCCAGCAGCCAAGAACCCACGGGAGGCCAAGGTTATGAGCAGTTCTTC.

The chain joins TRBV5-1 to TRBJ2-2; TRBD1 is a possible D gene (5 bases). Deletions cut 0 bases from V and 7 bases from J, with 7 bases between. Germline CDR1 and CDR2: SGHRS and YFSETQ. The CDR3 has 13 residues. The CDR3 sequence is CASSLGQGGELFF. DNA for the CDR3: TGCGCCAGCAGCTTGGGTCAGGGCGGGGAGCTGTTTTTT.

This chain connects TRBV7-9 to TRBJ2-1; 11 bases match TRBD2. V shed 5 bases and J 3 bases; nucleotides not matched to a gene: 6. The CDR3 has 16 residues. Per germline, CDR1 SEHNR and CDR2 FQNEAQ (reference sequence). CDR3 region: CASSTFGTSGYNEQFF. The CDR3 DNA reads TGTGCCAGCAGCACCTTCGGGACTAGCGGCTACAATGAGCAGTTCTTC.

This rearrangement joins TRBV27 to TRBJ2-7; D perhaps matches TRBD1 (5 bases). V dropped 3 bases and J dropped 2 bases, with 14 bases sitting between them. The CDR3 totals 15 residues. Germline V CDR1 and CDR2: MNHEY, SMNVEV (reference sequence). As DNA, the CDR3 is TGTGCCAGCAGTTTTGGTCAGGGTCAGGCCTACGAGCAGTACTTC. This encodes CASSFGQGQAYEQYF.